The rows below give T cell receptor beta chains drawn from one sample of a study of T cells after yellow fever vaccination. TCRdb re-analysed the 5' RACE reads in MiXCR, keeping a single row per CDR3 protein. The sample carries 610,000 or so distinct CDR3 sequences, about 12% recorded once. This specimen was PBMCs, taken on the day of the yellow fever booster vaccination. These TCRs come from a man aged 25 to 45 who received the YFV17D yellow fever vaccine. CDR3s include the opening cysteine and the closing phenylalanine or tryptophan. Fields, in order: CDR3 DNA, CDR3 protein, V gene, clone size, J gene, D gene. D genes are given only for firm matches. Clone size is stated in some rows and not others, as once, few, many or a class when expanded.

TGTGCCAGCGAGGACAGGAGCACTGGAAACACCATATATTTT | CASEDRSTGNTIYF | TRBV28 | . | TRBJ1-3 | TRBD1
TGTGCCAGCTCACCATACCGATCACAAGAGACCCAGTACTTC | CASSPYRSQETQYF | TRBV18 | . | TRBJ2-5 | .
TGTGCCAGCAGTTACTTCGGGCAGAAGGACGAGCAGTACTTC | CASSYFGQKDEQYF | TRBV6-5 | . | TRBJ2-7 | .
TGTGCCAGCAGCCCCCGTGGGGCCACGACCTACGAGCAGTACTTC | CASSPRGATTYEQYF | TRBV5-6 | once | TRBJ2-7 | .
TGTGCCAGCAGCTTATCCCTTGTCGTAGGCACTGAAGCTTTCTTT | CASSLSLVVGTEAFF | TRBV7-9 | . | TRBJ1-1 | .
TGTGCCAGCAGCTCGGGATCAGATACGCAGTATTTT | CASSSGSDTQYF | TRBV11-2 | many | TRBJ2-3 | .
TGTGCCAGCAGTGCCTTTAATGAGCAGTTCTTC | CASSAFNEQFF | TRBV2 | many | TRBJ2-1 | .
TGCAGTGCTAAGAACAGGGGCAATGAGCAGTTCTTC | CSAKNRGNEQFF | TRBV20-1 | few | TRBJ2-1 | TRBD1
TGTGCCACGAAGCTTGGGACAGGGGGTAACTATGGCTACACCTTC | CATKLGTGGNYGYTF | TRBV10-3 | . | TRBJ1-2 | TRBD1
TGTGCCAGCTCACCAAGGCAGGGCCCCTACGAGCAGTACTTC | CASSPRQGPYEQYF | TRBV7-2 | many | TRBJ2-7 | .
TGTGCCAGCAGCTTTGGGCAGGGCACTGAAGCTTTCTTT | CASSFGQGTEAFF | TRBV7-9 | few | TRBJ1-1 | .
TGTGCCACCAGTGATTCTAGGACTAGCGGGCCGACCTACGAGCAGTACTTC | CATSDSRTSGPTYEQYF | TRBV24-1 | . | TRBJ2-7 | TRBD2
TGTGCCAGCGGGGGGACTAGCTGGAATTCCGGGGAGCTGTTTTTT | CASGGTSWNSGELFF | TRBV12-3/TRBV12-4 | . | TRBJ2-2 | TRBD2
TGTGCCAGCAGTTTTCTCAGGGATAAGAGCTTAAGCTATGGCTACACCTTC | CASSFLRDKSLSYGYTF | TRBV7-6 | . | TRBJ1-2 | .
TGTGCCAGCTCACCCACTTGGGTACAGGGTGAGACCCAGTACTTC | CASSPTWVQGETQYF | TRBV18 | many | TRBJ2-5 | .
TGCGCCAGCAGCCGATACCCCGGGACAGCTCAAGAGACCCAGTACTTC | CASSRYPGTAQETQYF | TRBV4-1 | few | TRBJ2-5 | TRBD1
TGTGCCAGCAGCTCAGCGGGGGTCCAAGAGACCCAGTACTTC | CASSSAGVQETQYF | TRBV7-2 | many | TRBJ2-5 | TRBD2
TGTGCCAGCAGCGTGGAGGGACTAGCTGGGGAGACCCAGTACTTC | CASSVEGLAGETQYF | TRBV9 | few | TRBJ2-5 | TRBD2
TGCAGCGTTGATCTGGGACTGGCGTACAATGAGCAGTTCTTC | CSVDLGLAYNEQFF | TRBV29-1 | few | TRBJ2-1 | .
TGTGCCAGCAGCTTAGTGGGACAGGGGGCGCGGACCTCCTACGAGCAGTACTTC | CASSLVGQGARTSYEQYF | TRBV7-8 | . | TRBJ2-7 | TRBD1
TGTGCCAGCAGCGCTAGCATGGGGACCTACGAGCAGTACTTC | CASSASMGTYEQYF | TRBV7-2 | few | TRBJ2-7 | .
TGTGCCATCAGTGTCGCGGGAGCGGATACGCAGTATTTT | CAISVAGADTQYF | TRBV10-3 | few | TRBJ2-3 | TRBD2
TGCGCCAGCAGCTCGCGGAGTCCCCCATCCTACGAGCAGTACTTC | CASSSRSPPSYEQYF | TRBV5-1 | few | TRBJ2-7 | .
TGTGCCAGCAGCCAAGATTCGGTCAGATTGAACACTGAAGCTTTCTTT | CASSQDSVRLNTEAFF | TRBV14 | few | TRBJ1-1 | .
TGTGCCAGCAGCCAAACCGGGCAGGGGGCTGAAGCTTTCTTT | CASSQTGQGAEAFF | TRBV3-1 | few | TRBJ1-1 | TRBD1
TGTGCCGGACACTCCTCCGGACGGAATGAAAAACTGTTTTTT | CAGHSSGRNEKLFF | TRBV28 | few | TRBJ1-4 | .
TGTGCCAGCAGCTTATCTAGCGGGAGGGGAGAGGCCCAGTACTTC | CASSLSSGRGEAQYF | TRBV7-8 | . | TRBJ2-5 | TRBD2
TGTGCCAGCAGCGACTCTAGCGGGACCTACGAGCAGTACTTC | CASSDSSGTYEQYF | TRBV11-2 | . | TRBJ2-7 | TRBD2
TGCAGTGCTAGACCGGGACTAGGGGGGACCGGGGAGCTGTTTTTT | CSARPGLGGTGELFF | TRBV20-1 | few | TRBJ2-2 | TRBD2
TGCAGTGCTAGGGAGGGAGGGCCTGTAGATACGCAGTATTTT | CSAREGGPVDTQYF | TRBV20-1 | . | TRBJ2-3 | TRBD2
TGTGCCAGCAGTTTAAGACTAGCGGGGCCCAACATTCAGTACTTC | CASSLRLAGPNIQYF | TRBV27 | . | TRBJ2-4 | TRBD2
TGTGCTAGTGGAACCGGACTAGCGGGAGCCTACGAGCAGTACTTC | CASGTGLAGAYEQYF | TRBV12-5 | few | TRBJ2-7 | TRBD2
TGCGCCAGCAGCTTTTTGGGACGGACCAATTCACCCCTCCACTTT | CASSFLGRTNSPLHF | TRBV5-1 | . | TRBJ1-6 | .
TGTGCCAGCAGCTTTCGGACCCCCACTGAAGCTTTCTTT | CASSFRTPTEAFF | TRBV7-2 | few | TRBJ1-1 | .
TGTGCCAGCAGCTTGGCTGGGGGGCTCTACTATGGCTACACCTTC | CASSLAGGLYYGYTF | TRBV5-6 | . | TRBJ1-2 | .
TGCGCCAGCAGCCAACTAGGGGTTCGTGAGCAGTTCTTC | CASSQLGVREQFF | TRBV4-3 | few | TRBJ2-1 | .
TGCGCCAGCAGCTTCCAGGAGTCCCCGGACGAGCAGTACTTC | CASSFQESPDEQYF | TRBV5-1 | . | TRBJ2-7 | .
TGTGCCATCAGTACACAGGGGGAGACCGGGGAGCTGTTTTTT | CAISTQGETGELFF | TRBV10-3 | . | TRBJ2-2 | TRBD1
TGTGCCAGCAGCCAAGGTCTAGCGGGAGTAAACAATGAGCAGTTCTTC | CASSQGLAGVNNEQFF | TRBV3-1 | few | TRBJ2-1 | TRBD2
TGCAGCGGTAACGGCCTGGATACGCAGTATTTT | CSGNGLDTQYF | TRBV29-1 | many | TRBJ2-3 | .